The next 28 T cell receptor beta chains were all read from a single sample in a study of T cell clones after liver transplantation. TCRdb's table, derived via immunoSEQ multiplex PCR, lists solely in-frame clones and lacks some. The profile shows 98,000 or so clones, about 81% of them singletons. The source was CD4+ T cells from blood, collected before liver transplant. These receptor sequences come from a human donor who received a liver transplant.

J is TRBJ2-1 and V is TRBV9; D may correspond to TRBD1 or TRBD2 (6 bases each). The V gene's germline CDR1 is SGDLS and CDR2 YYNGEE. V was clipped by 0 bases and J by 0 bases, with 13 bases between them. CDR3 length equals 17 residues. The CDR3 DNA reads as TGTGCCAGCAGCGTAGTAGGGGGGCGGAGCTCCTACAATGAGCAGTTCTTC. Translated, it gives CASSVVGGRSSYNEQFF.

The chain links TRBV29-1 to TRBJ1-5, with no clear D. Trimming shortened V by 6 bases and J by 5 bases, and 14 bases separated the two germline ends. The length of the CDR3 is 13 residues. Germline-derived CDR1 and CDR2 are SQVTM and ANQGSEA. CDR3 amino acids: CSVAEYQDQPQHF. DNA for the CDR3: TGCAGCGTGGCCGAGTATCAAGATCAGCCCCAGCATTTT.

The CDR3 DNA sequence: TGTGCCAGTAGCGCCAGTAGGGGAGGTAATGAAAAACTGTTTTTT. It codes for CASSASRGGNEKLFF. The V gene is TRBV19, the J gene TRBJ1-4; D perhaps matches TRBD1 (5 bases). Germline CDR1 LNHDA, CDR2 SQIVND (reference sequence). The CDR3 is made up of 15 amino acids. Trimming left V 6 bases short and J 4 bases short, with 15 bases between.

This sequence joins TRBV9 and TRBJ1-5; 8 nucleotides line up with TRBD1. CDR1 is SGDLS, CDR2 YYNGEE, per germline. J was trimmed by 5 bases and V by 0 bases; bases with no gene match: 4. The CDR3 has 15 residues. The CDR3 bases are TGTGCCAGCAGCGTAGGCAGGGGGCGCGATCAGCCCCAGCATTTT. As protein: CASSVGRGRDQPQHF.

The V gene is TRBV9, the J gene TRBJ2-1; 13 bases match TRBD2. V dropped 3 bases and J dropped 3; count of bases not matched to a gene: 18. CDR1 is SGDLS and CDR2 is YYNGEE in the germline V gene. The CDR3 is 21 amino acids. The CDR3 is CASSARKITGTSGEHYNEQFF. CDR3 bases: TGTGCCAGCAGCGCCAGAAAAATTACCGGGACTAGCGGGGAACACTACAATGAGCAGTTCTTC.

The chain employs TRBV15 and TRBJ1-5; D gene uncertain. The CDR3 spans 16 residues. Trimming removed 1 base at V and 4 bases at J, with 14 bases between. Germline-derived CDR1 and CDR2 are LNHNV and YYDKDF (reference sequence). The CDR3 nucleotides read TGTGCCACCAGCAGAGGGCAATTTTTAGGGAATCAGCCCCAGCATTTT. Its translation: CATSRGQFLGNQPQHF. Full variable domain (missing parts from reference TRBV15 and TRBJ1-5): DAMVIQNPRYQVTQFGKPVTLSCSQTLNHNVMYWYQQKSSQAPKLLFHYYDKDFNNEADTPDNFQSRRPNTSFCFLDIRSPGLGDTAMYLCATSRGQFLGNQPQHFGDGTRLSIL.

The V and J genes are TRBV11-3 and TRBJ2-3, with 9 bases fitting TRBD1. Germline V gene data show CDR1 as SGHNT and CDR2 as YENEEA. This CDR3 has 16 residues. V was clipped by 6 bases and J by 3 bases; unmatched bases: 10. CDR3 coding DNA: TGTGCCAGCAGTGGGGCAGGGACAGGGCAGACAGATACGCAGTATTTT. It translates to CASSGAGTGQTDTQYF. Combining the CDR3 with reference TRBV11-3 and TRBJ2-3 gives the whole variable domain EAGVVQSPRYKIIEKKQPVAFWCNPISGHNTLYWYLQNLGQGPELLIRYENEEAVDDSQLPKDRFSAERLKGVDSTLKIQPAELGDSAVYLCASSGAGTGQTDTQYFGPGTRLTVL.

The V gene is TRBV19, the J gene TRBJ1-5; D is unclear. Germline CDR1 and CDR2: LNHDA and SQIVND (reference sequence). The CDR3 loop spans 14 amino acids. The V gene lost 3 bases and the J gene lost 2 bases, with 8 bases spanning the gap. CDR3 region: CASSIRRRNQPQHF. In DNA form, the CDR3 reads TGTGCCAGTAGTATCCGTCGCCGCAATCAGCCCCAGCATTTT.

This clone occurred a few times. J is TRBJ2-5 and V is TRBV11-2; 13 bases agree with TRBD2. V lost 5 bases and J lost 4; bases outside the gene matches: 10. Germline CDR1 and CDR2: SGHAT and FQNNGV. The CDR3 spans 17 residues. The CDR3 is CASSAGLAGEVRETQYF. The CDR3 nucleotides read TGTGCCAGCAGCGCTGGACTAGCGGGAGAAGTACGAGAGACCCAGTACTTC. Supplemented by reference TRBV11-2 and TRBJ2-5, the full variable domain reads EAGVAQSPRYKIIEKRQSVAFWCNPISGHATLYWYQQILGQGPKLLIQFQNNGVVDDSQLPKDRFSAERLKGVDSTLKIQPAKLEDSAVYLCASSAGLAGEVRETQYFGPGTRLLVL.

The chain has TRBV6-1 and TRBJ2-5; 9 bases fit TRBD2. This CDR3 is built from 15 residues. The V gene end was trimmed by 3 bases and the J gene end by 5 bases; junction bases not matched to a gene: 7. Germline CDR1 is MNHNS and CDR2 is SASEGT. CDR3 protein: CASSERSGRLETQYF. CDR3 coding DNA: TGTGCCAGCAGTGAGAGGAGCGGGAGGCTTGAGACCCAGTACTTC.

This clone was observed a handful of times. This chain connects TRBV5-1 to TRBJ1-5, with D possibly TRBD1 on 5 matching bases. V lost 0 bases and J 3 bases, leaving 10 bases between the germline ends. The V gene's germline CDR1 is SGHRS and CDR2 YFSETQ. This CDR3 is built from 15 residues. The CDR3 DNA reads TGCGCCAGCAGCTTGGACGGGGGTAACAATCAGCCCCAGCATTTT. Translating gives CASSLDGGNNQPQHF. Full variable domain (outside the CDR3, taken from reference TRBV5-1 and TRBJ1-5): KAGVTQTPRYLIKTRGQQVTLSCSPISGHRSVSWYQQTPGQGLQFLFEYFSETQRNKGNFPGRFSGRQFSNSRSEMNVSTLELGDSALYLCASSLDGGNNQPQHFGDGTRLSIL.

The count of this clone is one. This chain joins TRBV12-2 and TRBJ2-1. TRBV12-2 is a pseudogene locus. The CDR3 loop spans 17 amino acids. The CDR3 coding sequence is TGTGCAAGTCGCTCATCTCTAGGTCATATGGGATACAATGAGCAGTTCTTC. Protein: CASRSSLGHMGYNEQFF.

The gene calls are TRBV19 and TRBJ1-1, with a weak D call TRBD1 (6 bases). In germline, CDR1 is LNHDA, CDR2 SQIVND (reference sequence). The CDR3 runs 12 residues. V was pared by 7 bases and J by 10 bases, with 16 bases between. The CDR3 reads CASNGGTGSAFF. DNA for the CDR3: TGTGCCAGTAATGGGGGCACGGGATCAGCTTTCTTT.

The chain uses TRBV7-3 and TRBJ2-7; 9 bases map to TRBD2. The CDR3 runs to 16 residues. The germline V gene has CDR1 SGHTA and CDR2 FQGTGA. Trimming cost V 0 bases and J 6 bases; bases outside gene matches: 9. The CDR3 here is CASSLTGASGKVEQYF. CDR3 bases: TGTGCCAGCAGCTTAACGGGAGCTAGCGGGAAAGTCGAGCAGTACTTC.

The chain recombines TRBV30 with TRBJ1-5; 7 bases are a match to TRBD1. Germline assignment: CDR1 GTSNPN and CDR2 SVGIG (reference sequence). The ends lost 1 base at V and 7 bases at J; junction bases unmatched: 7. The CDR3 length is 14 residues. The CDR3 nucleotides read TGTGCCTGGAGTGCCAGGGGGGGAATACAGCCCCAGCATTTT. Amino acids: CAWSARGGIQPQHF.

The gene calls are TRBV7-3 and TRBJ2-7; 7 positions match TRBD1. V lost 8 bases and J lost 2; bases outside the gene matches: 3. The CDR3 is made up of 12 amino acids. Germline V lookup: CDR1 SGHTA, CDR2 FQGTGA. The CDR3: CASRDSTYEQYF. The CDR3 bases are TGTGCCAGCCGGGACAGTACCTACGAGCAGTACTTC.

V and J are TRBV2 and TRBJ2-7; 15 bases agree with TRBD2. This CDR3 has 15 residues. The J segment lost 6 bases and the V segment lost 10 bases, leaving 10 bases of the junction unmatched. Germline assignment: CDR1 SNHLY and CDR2 FYNNEI. This CDR3 is CATKAGLAGGFEQYF. In nucleotides, the CDR3 is TGTGCCACCAAGGCTGGACTAGCGGGGGGGTTCGAGCAGTACTTC.

By frequency in the sample, this clone is medium-sized (0.01 to 0.1%). The V gene is TRBV7-9, the J gene TRBJ2-3; tentatively, D is TRBD1 (5 bases). This CDR3 is 14 amino acids long. In germline, CDR1 is SEHNR, CDR2 FQNEAQ (reference sequence). Trimming shortened V by 3 bases and J by 3 bases, and 10 bases separated the two germline ends. The CDR3: CASSLSQGTDTQYF. CDR3 nucleotides: TGTGCCAGCAGCTTGAGTCAGGGTACAGATACGCAGTATTTT.

The J gene is TRBJ2-5, the V gene TRBV9, with 10 bases identical to TRBD2. The CDR3 is made up of 17 amino acids. Germline assignment: CDR1 SGDLS and CDR2 YYNGEE. Losses at the gene ends were 4 bases for V and 1 base for J; bases not matched to a gene: 10. CDR3 sequence reads: CASSPWAGTSVQETQYF. CDR3 nucleotide sequence: TGTGCCAGCAGCCCATGGGCCGGGACTAGCGTCCAAGAGACCCAGTACTTC.

This rearrangement joins TRBV5-1 to TRBJ1-2; no clear D. CDR1 is SGHRS and CDR2 is YFSETQ in the germline V gene. The CDR3 consists of 14 residues. Trimming shortened V by 4 bases and J by 5 bases, and 15 bases separated the two germline ends. The CDR3 here is CASSRSPTLYGYTF. Here the CDR3 DNA reads TGCGCCAGCAGCCGTTCCCCCACATTGTATGGCTACACCTTC. Complete variable domain (other parts from reference TRBV5-1 and TRBJ1-2): KAGVTQTPRYLIKTRGQQVTLSCSPISGHRSVSWYQQTPGQGLQFLFEYFSETQRNKGNFPGRFSGRQFSNSRSEMNVSTLELGDSALYLCASSRSPTLYGYTFGSGTRLTVV.

V is TRBV27 and J is TRBJ1-2, with TRBD1 matching 9 bases. Germline loops: CDR1 MNHEY, CDR2 SMNVEV (reference sequence). The CDR3 consists of 14 residues. After removal of 5 bases from V and 5 bases from J, the junction contained 6 bases not matched to a gene. As DNA, the CDR3 is TGTGCCAGCAGTGGCCGGGGACAGGGTTATGGCTACACCTTC. Translating gives CASSGRGQGYGYTF.

V usage is TRBV5-4 and J usage is TRBJ2-5; D unresolved. Trimming left V 4 bases short and J 2 bases short, with 12 bases between. Germline loops: CDR1 SGHNT, CDR2 YYREEE (reference sequence). This CDR3 has 14 residues. Here the CDR3 reads CASSLPAMQETQYF. Written as DNA, the CDR3 is TGTGCCAGCAGCCTCCCGGCGATGCAAGAGACCCAGTACTTC.

This rearrangement joins TRBV4-2 to TRBJ2-1; D not resolved. CDR3 length: 16 residues. V was clipped by 3 bases and J by 0 bases, with 12 bases between them. The germline V gene has CDR1 LGHNA and CDR2 YNFKEQ. CDR3 bases: TGTGCCAGCAGCCATCCCCCATCGAGCTCCTACAATGAGCAGTTCTTC. Translation gives CASSHPPSSSYNEQFF.

This chain uses TRBV11-1 with TRBJ2-2, with 10 bases that match TRBD1. The CDR3 is made up of 15 amino acids. Germline CDR1 SGHAT, CDR2 FQDESV (reference sequence). V dropped 9 bases and J dropped 3; count of bases not matched to a gene: 7. DNA of the CDR3: TGTGCCAGAACACCCGGGACAGGGGACACCGGGGAGCTGTTTTTT. Its protein product is CARTPGTGDTGELFF. Full variable domain (missing parts from reference TRBV11-1 and TRBJ2-2): EAEVAQSPRYKITEKSQAVAFWCDPISGHATLYWYRQILGQGPELLVQFQDESVVDDSQLPKDRFSAERLKGVDSTLKIQPAELGDSAMYLCARTPGTGDTGELFFGEGSRLTVL.

This chain uses TRBV19 with TRBJ1-2; weak D call: TRBD1 (5 bases). This CDR3 contains 16 residues. With 7 bases removed from V and 1 base from J, the gap between germline ends came to 19 bases. The germline gives CDR1 LNHDA, CDR2 SQIVND (reference sequence). CDR3 region: CASNPGTLQNNYGYTF. CDR3 DNA: TGTGCCAGTAACCCCGGGACCCTACAGAATAACTATGGCTACACCTTC.

The J gene is TRBJ2-1, the V gene TRBV11-1; TRBD1 matches at 11 bases. The CDR3 has 19 residues. The germline V gene encodes CDR1 SGHAT and CDR2 FQDESV (reference sequence). The ends lost 4 bases at V and 2 bases at J; junction bases unmatched: 13. CDR3 residues: CASSSGQGARVTPYNEQFF. CDR3 nucleotides: TGTGCCAGCAGCTCAGGACAGGGGGCGCGAGTAACCCCCTACAATGAGCAGTTCTTC.

By its share, this clone is medium-sized (0.01 to 0.1%). The chain uses TRBV28 and TRBJ2-7; 10 bases are shared with TRBD1. The CDR3 has 18 amino acids. J was trimmed by 0 bases and V by 5 bases; bases with no gene match: 13. CDR1 is MDHEN and CDR2 is SYDVKM in the germline V gene. The CDR3 nucleotides read TGTGCCAGCAGTGCGCCGGGACAGGGGTTTTCTAGCTCCTACGAGCAGTACTTC. Its translation is CASSAPGQGFSSSYEQYF. The full variable domain, completed using reference TRBV28 and TRBJ2-7, is DVKVTQSSRYLVKRTGEKVFLECVQDMDHENMFWYRQDPGLGLRLIYFSYDVKMKEKGDIPEGYSVSREKKERFSLILESASTNQTSMYLCASSAPGQGFSSSYEQYFGPGTRLTVT.

The chain joins TRBV7-8 to TRBJ2-7, with 7 nucleotides matching TRBD1. This CDR3 has 13 amino acids. V dropped 5 bases and J dropped 6; count of bases not matched to a gene: 7. Per germline, CDR1 SGHVS and CDR2 FQNEAQ. CDR3 residues: CASSQDRQSEQYF. CDR3 nucleotides: TGTGCCAGCAGCCAGGACAGGCAGAGCGAGCAGTACTTC. The full variable domain, its missing parts supplied by reference TRBV7-8 and TRBJ2-7, is GAGVSQSPRYKVAKRGQDVALRCDPISGHVSLFWYQQALGQGPEFLTYFQNEAQLDKSGLPSDRFFAERPEGSVSTLKIQRTQQEDSAVYLCASSQDRQSEQYFGPGTRLTVT.